A selection of T cell receptor beta chains follows, all from one sample in a study of T cell responses to AZD1222 COVID-19 vaccine. Clones were sequenced by immunoSEQ multiplex PCR, and TCRdb holds only the in-frame ones, with some missing. Of around 110,000 clones listed, over 75% are singletons. This sample comprised peripheral blood, obtained on day 0 of MenACWY control vaccination. The receptors stem from an adult in good health. CDR3s include the opening cysteine and the closing phenylalanine or tryptophan. Each record gives: V gene, D gene, clone size, J gene, CDR3 DNA, CDR3 protein. The D gene is left open where the match is weak. Expanded clones get a size class; other rows say once, few or many, or leave the size out.

TRBV10-3,-,once,TRBJ1-2,TGTGTCATAAGAACCCAGGGAGACTATGGCTACACCTTC,CVIRTQGDYGYTF
TRBV27,-,-,TRBJ2-7,TGTGCCAGCAGTCCCCGCCAGGGGGGATCCTACGAGCAGTACTTC,CASSPRQGGSYEQYF
TRBV15,-,-,TRBJ1-3,TGTGCCACCAGCAGAGAAGGATTCTCTGGAAACACCATATATTTT,CATSREGFSGNTIYF
TRBV12-3/TRBV12-4,-,-,TRBJ2-1,TGTGCCAGCAGACTTAGTAGCGAGCAGTTCTTC,CASRLSSEQFF
TRBV25-1,-,once,TRBJ1-2,TGTGCCAGCGGGTGGGGCTATGGCTACACCTTC,CASGWGYGYTF
TRBV6-5,TRBD1,-,TRBJ2-1,TGTGCCAGCAATCGACCGACAGGGGGGCAGTTCTTC,CASNRPTGGQFF
TRBV19,-,-,TRBJ1-2,TGTGCCAGTAGTATAGGTGGACTCCTCTATGGCTACACCTTC,CASSIGGLLYGYTF
TRBV5-1,-,few,TRBJ2-5,TGCGCCAGCAGCTTGGAGGGAGATATCGGGACCCAGTACTTC,CASSLEGDIGTQYF
TRBV7-9,-,-,TRBJ1-2,TGTGCCAGCAGCCGAACGTCGGGGCCAAAAGGCTACACCTTC,CASSRTSGPKGYTF
TRBV6-5,-,-,TRBJ2-5,TGTGCCAGCAGTTACCCCAGGGCGCAAGAGACCCAGTACTTC,CASSYPRAQETQYF
TRBV4-1,-,-,TRBJ1-1,TGCGCCAGCAGCCAATCCGATGGCTGGGGGAGCCTGAACACTGAAGCTTTCTTT,CASSQSDGWGSLNTEAFF
TRBV3-1/TRBV3-2,-,-,TRBJ2-1,TGTGCCAGCAGCCAAACAGCGCACTCCTACAATGAGCAGTTCTTC,CASSQTAHSYNEQFF
TRBV7-2,TRBD1,-,TRBJ2-7,TGTGCCAGCAGCGGCGGGTACAGGGGCATCGCCGATTCCTACGAGCAGTACTTC,CASSGGYRGIADSYEQYF
TRBV5-1,-,-,TRBJ1-3,TGCGCCAGCAGCTCCCTGGACGGGAACTCTGGAAACACCATATATTTT,CASSSLDGNSGNTIYF
TRBV5-1,TRBD2,-,TRBJ2-5,TGCGCCAGCAGCTTTAGCGGGGGGCCTCGAGAGACCCAGTACTTC,CASSFSGGPRETQYF
TRBV28,TRBD2,-,TRBJ2-5,TGTGCCAGCAGCAGCGGGGGGGCGCGAGAGACCCAGTACTTC,CASSSGGARETQYF
TRBV6-6,-,-,TRBJ2-6,TGTGCCAGCAGCCCCCGCTCCTCTGGGGCCAACGTCCTGACTTTC,CASSPRSSGANVLTF
TRBV4-1,-,-,TRBJ1-3,TGCGCCAGCAGCCAAGATCTGGCTGGGAACACCATATATTTT,CASSQDLAGNTIYF
TRBV14,-,-,TRBJ1-2,TGTGCCAGCAGCCAAGAAGTTTTTGGGGACAACTATGGCTACACCTTC,CASSQEVFGDNYGYTF
TRBV19,-,-,TRBJ1-4,TGTGCCAGTAGTTCCCGAGGTGTTAATGAAAAACTGTTTTTT,CASSSRGVNEKLFF
TRBV14,-,-,TRBJ2-3,TGTGCCAGCAGCCAAGATTGGGGGAACAGGATCACAGATACGCAGTATTTT,CASSQDWGNRITDTQYF
TRBV5-1,TRBD1,-,TRBJ2-7,TGCGCCAGCAGCTTGGGACAGGGGAACTACGAGCAGTACTTC,CASSLGQGNYEQYF
TRBV30,-,once,TRBJ2-2,TGTGCCTGGAGGCTGGCAGGGGTCTTCACCGGGGAGCTGTTTTTT,CAWRLAGVFTGELFF
TRBV6-5,-,-,TRBJ2-7,TGTGCCAGCACCCCGACAGCCGACAGGCGCAACGAGCAGTACTTC,CASTPTADRRNEQYF
TRBV11-2,-,few,TRBJ2-7,TGTGCCAGCAGCTTGGAGAGGACTGAGCAGTACTTC,CASSLERTEQYF
TRBV5-1,TRBD1,-,TRBJ1-2,TGCGCCAGCAGCGCACCGCCGGGACAGGGGAGGTCTGGCTACACCTTC,CASSAPPGQGRSGYTF
TRBV19,-,-,TRBJ2-4,TGTGCCAGTAGGTCCGGGCCTAGAGGGGCCAAAAACATTCAGTACTTC,CASRSGPRGAKNIQYF
TRBV11-2,-,once,TRBJ1-1,TGTGCCAGCAGCTTAGTCGGACTGAACACTGAAGCTTTCTTT,CASSLVGLNTEAFF
TRBV14,-,-,TRBJ1-1,TGTGCCAGCAGCCTAAACTCCGGTACTGAAGCTTTCTTT,CASSLNSGTEAFF
TRBV27,-,-,TRBJ1-4,TGTGCCAGCAGGGGTATTCTCGACGAAAAACTGTTTTTT,CASRGILDEKLFF
TRBV5-4,-,-,TRBJ2-1,TGTGCCAGCGGCACAGCCCACCACGATCTCTACAATGAGCAGTTCTTC,CASGTAHHDLYNEQFF
TRBV2,-,-,TRBJ1-6,TGTGCCAGCAGGACCGGGAGCAATAATTCACCCCTCCACTTT,CASRTGSNNSPLHF
TRBV27,TRBD1,-,TRBJ1-5,TGTGCCAGCAGCTACAGGGGGCACATAAATCAGCCCCAGCATTTT,CASSYRGHINQPQHF
TRBV21-1,-,few,TRBJ2-1,TGTGCCAGCAGCATCCCGGGACAGGGGAAAGGAAATGAGCAGTTCTTC,CASSIPGQGKGNEQFF
TRBV7-8,TRBD1,-,TRBJ1-5,TGTGCCAGCAGCGACACAGGGGTTTATCAGCCCCAGCATTTT,CASSDTGVYQPQHF
TRBV7-2,-,-,TRBJ1-4,TGTGCCAGCAGCGCTCTTGTGGGCCGCAATGAAAAACTGTTTTTT,CASSALVGRNEKLFF
TRBV19,TRBD1,-,TRBJ1-1,TGTGCCAGTAGTATACTGACAGGGAAGAGGAACACTGAAGCTTTCTTT,CASSILTGKRNTEAFF
TRBV2,-,-,TRBJ2-2,TGTGCCAGCAGTGAATTAGCAGGGGCCGGGGAGCTGTTTTTT,CASSELAGAGELFF
TRBV9,TRBD1,few,TRBJ1-2,TGTGCCAGCAGCACCCAGGACAGGATATCCTATGGCTACACCTTC,CASSTQDRISYGYTF
TRBV3-1/TRBV3-2,TRBD1,medium-sized,TRBJ2-2,TGTGCCAGCAGCGTACGACAGGGCTCCACCGGGGAGCTGTTTTTT,CASSVRQGSTGELFF
TRBV4-2,TRBD2,-,TRBJ2-5,TGTGCCAGCAGCCAAGATTCGGGGACTAGCGGGGGCCCCGAGGGAGAGACCCAGTACTTC,CASSQDSGTSGGPEGETQYF
TRBV5-1,-,few,TRBJ1-6,TGCGCCAGCAGCTTGGTAGCAGGGCCGAATTCACCCCTCCACTTT,CASSLVAGPNSPLHF
TRBV19,TRBD1,-,TRBJ2-7,TGTGCCAGTACCCCGGACAGGGGGGGTTACGAGCAGTACTTC,CASTPDRGGYEQYF
TRBV12-5,-,-,TRBJ1-5,TGTGCTAGTGGTTTTGGCAAGGGATTTCAGCCCCAGCATTTT,CASGFGKGFQPQHF
TRBV28,-,-,TRBJ1-1,TGTGCCAGCAGTTATACAGTTGGGACTGAAGCTTTCTTT,CASSYTVGTEAFF
TRBV7-2,-,-,TRBJ1-2,TGTGCCAGCAGCTCGACAGGTTATGGCTACACCTTC,CASSSTGYGYTF
TRBV29-1,-,-,TRBJ1-4,TGCAGCGTTGGGGAAAGCGGGGGGGATGAAAAACTGTTTTTT,CSVGESGGDEKLFF
TRBV2,-,-,TRBJ2-1,TGTGCCAGCAGTAGACACATTGAAATAGGGGGGCAAAGCTCCTACAATGAGCAGTTCTTC,CASSRHIEIGGQSSYNEQFF
TRBV2,TRBD1,-,TRBJ1-3,TGTGCCAGCAGAACAGGGGGCTCCAACACCATATATTTT,CASRTGGSNTIYF
TRBV29-1,-,-,TRBJ1-2,TGCAGCGTCGATCGAGTAGGACCTAACTATGGCTACACCTTC,CSVDRVGPNYGYTF
TRBV28,-,-,TRBJ2-1,TGTGCCAGCAGTTTATCCCGGGGCAATGAGCAGTTCTTC,CASSLSRGNEQFF
TRBV5-5,-,few,TRBJ1-4,TGTGCCAGCCAAAGGGGGGAAACTAATGAAAAACTGTTTTTT,CASQRGETNEKLFF
TRBV18,-,-,TRBJ1-4,TGTGCCAGCTCAACCAGGGAGCTTAATGAAAAACTGTTTTTT,CASSTRELNEKLFF
TRBV5-1,-,-,TRBJ2-5,TGCGCCAGCAGCTACCGGCCAGAAGAGACCCAGTACTTC,CASSYRPEETQYF
TRBV4-1,TRBD2,-,TRBJ2-3,TGCGCCAGCAGCCAAGATAGCGGGGGGGCCGGAGATACGCAGTATTTT,CASSQDSGGAGDTQYF
TRBV9,TRBD1,-,TRBJ1-2,TGTGCCAGCCAACGATCAGGGGGCCAGTATGGCTACACCTTC,CASQRSGGQYGYTF
TRBV3-1/TRBV3-2,-,once,TRBJ1-6,TGTGCCAGCAGCACCCGGGCAGGGGATAATTCACCCCTCCACTTT,CASSTRAGDNSPLHF
TRBV24-1,TRBD1,-,TRBJ2-7,TGTGCCACCAGTGACACCGGGACAGGGGTTAAGCAGTACTTC,CATSDTGTGVKQYF
TRBV6-2/TRBV6-3,TRBD2,once,TRBJ2-1,TGTGCCAGCAGTTCCCCGTTAGGGCTAGCGGGTAGGTCCTACAATGAGCAGTTCTTC,CASSSPLGLAGRSYNEQFF
TRBV27,-,many,TRBJ2-1,TGTGCCAGCAGTTCCACTAGCAATGAGCAGTTCTTC,CASSSTSNEQFF